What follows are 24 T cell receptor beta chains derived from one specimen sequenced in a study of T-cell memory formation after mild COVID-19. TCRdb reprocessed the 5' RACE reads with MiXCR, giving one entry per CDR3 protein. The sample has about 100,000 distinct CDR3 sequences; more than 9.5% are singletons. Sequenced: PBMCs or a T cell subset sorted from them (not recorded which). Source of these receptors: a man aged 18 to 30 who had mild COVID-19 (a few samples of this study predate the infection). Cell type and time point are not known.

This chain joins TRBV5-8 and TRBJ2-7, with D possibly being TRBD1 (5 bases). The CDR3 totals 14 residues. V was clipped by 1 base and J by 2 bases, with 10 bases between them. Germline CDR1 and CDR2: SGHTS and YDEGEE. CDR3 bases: TGTGCCAGCAGCTTGAAGGACAACCCCTACGAGCAGTACTTC. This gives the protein CASSLKDNPYEQYF.

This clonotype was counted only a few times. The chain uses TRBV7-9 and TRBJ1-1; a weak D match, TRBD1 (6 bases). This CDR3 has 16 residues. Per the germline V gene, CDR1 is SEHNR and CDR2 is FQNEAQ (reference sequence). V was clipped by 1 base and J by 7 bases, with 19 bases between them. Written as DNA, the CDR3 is TGTGCCAGCAGCTTAGTACGGATTCAGGGGTCGGGTGAAGCTTTCTTT. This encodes CASSLVRIQGSGEAFF.

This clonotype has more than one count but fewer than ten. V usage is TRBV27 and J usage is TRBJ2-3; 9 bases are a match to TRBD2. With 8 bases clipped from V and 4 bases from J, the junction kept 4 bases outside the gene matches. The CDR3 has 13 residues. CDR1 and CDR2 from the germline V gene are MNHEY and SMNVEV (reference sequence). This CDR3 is CASQRGAPDTQYF. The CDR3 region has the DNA TGTGCCAGCCAGCGGGGGGCGCCAGATACGCAGTATTTT.

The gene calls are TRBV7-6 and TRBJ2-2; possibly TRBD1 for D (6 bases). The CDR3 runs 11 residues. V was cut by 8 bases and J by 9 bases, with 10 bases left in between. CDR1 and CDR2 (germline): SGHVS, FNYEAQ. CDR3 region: CASSTGWELFF. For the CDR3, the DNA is TGTGCCAGCTCTACAGGGTGGGAGCTGTTTTTT.

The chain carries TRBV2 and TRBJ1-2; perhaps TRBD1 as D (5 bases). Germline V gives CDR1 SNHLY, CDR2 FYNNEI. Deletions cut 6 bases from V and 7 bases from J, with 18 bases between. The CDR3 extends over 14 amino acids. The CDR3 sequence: CASSSGGGAVGYTF. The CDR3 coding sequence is TGTGCCAGCAGCTCCGGGGGGGGAGCGGTTGGCTACACCTTC. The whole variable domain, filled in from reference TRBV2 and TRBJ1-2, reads EPEVTQTPSHQVTQMGQEVILRCVPISNHLYFYWYRQILGQKVEFLVSFYNNEISEKSEIFDDQFSVERPDGSNFTLKIRSTKLEDSAMYFCASSSGGGAVGYTFGSGTRLTVV.

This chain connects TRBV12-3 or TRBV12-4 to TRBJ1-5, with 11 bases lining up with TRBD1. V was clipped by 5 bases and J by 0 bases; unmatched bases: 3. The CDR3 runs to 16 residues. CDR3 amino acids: CASSPGTGGSNQPQHF. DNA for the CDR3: TGTGCCAGCAGTCCTGGGACAGGGGGTAGCAATCAGCCCCAGCATTTT.

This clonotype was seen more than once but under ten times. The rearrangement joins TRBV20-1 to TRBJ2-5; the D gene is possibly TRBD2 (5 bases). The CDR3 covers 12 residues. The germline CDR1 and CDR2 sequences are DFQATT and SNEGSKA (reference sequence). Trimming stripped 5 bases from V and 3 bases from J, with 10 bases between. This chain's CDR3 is CSADLEEETQYF. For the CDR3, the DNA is TGCAGTGCTGACTTGGAGGAAGAGACCCAGTACTTC.

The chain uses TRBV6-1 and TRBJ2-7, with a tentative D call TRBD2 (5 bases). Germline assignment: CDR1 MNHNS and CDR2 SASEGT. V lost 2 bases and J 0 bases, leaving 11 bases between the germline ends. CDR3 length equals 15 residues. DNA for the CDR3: TGTGCCAGCAGTGAACGGGGTAGGAGCTCCTACGAGCAGTACGTC. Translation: CASSERGRSSYEQYV.

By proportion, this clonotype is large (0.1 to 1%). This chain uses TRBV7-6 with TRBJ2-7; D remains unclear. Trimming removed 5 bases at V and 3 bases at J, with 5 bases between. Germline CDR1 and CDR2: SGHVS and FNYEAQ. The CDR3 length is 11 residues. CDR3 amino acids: CASSPGYEQYF. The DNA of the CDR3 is TGTGCCAGCAGCCCCGGCTACGAGCAGTACTTC.

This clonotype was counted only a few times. Here the CDR3 DNA reads TGTGCCAGCAGCTCCAGATCTCTGGGACCTTACAATGAGCAGTTCTTC. Its protein product is CASSSRSLGPYNEQFF. The chain joins TRBV11-2 to TRBJ2-1; D may be TRBD1 or TRBD2 (5 bases each). The CDR3 has 16 amino acids. The germline V and J ends were trimmed by 4 bases and 4 bases, with 17 bases remaining between them. Germline values: CDR1 SGHAT, CDR2 FQNNGV. Filled out from reference TRBV11-2 and TRBJ2-1, the complete variable domain reads EAGVAQSPRYKIIEKRQSVAFWCNPISGHATLYWYQQILGQGPKLLIQFQNNGVVDDSQLPKDRFSAERLKGVDSTLKIQPAKLEDSAVYLCASSSRSLGPYNEQFFGPGTRLTVL.

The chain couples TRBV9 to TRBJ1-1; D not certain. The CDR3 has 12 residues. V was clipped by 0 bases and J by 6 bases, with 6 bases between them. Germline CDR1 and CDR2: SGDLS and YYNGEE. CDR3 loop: CASSVEGAEAFF. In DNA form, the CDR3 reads TGTGCCAGCAGCGTAGAGGGCGCTGAAGCTTTCTTT.

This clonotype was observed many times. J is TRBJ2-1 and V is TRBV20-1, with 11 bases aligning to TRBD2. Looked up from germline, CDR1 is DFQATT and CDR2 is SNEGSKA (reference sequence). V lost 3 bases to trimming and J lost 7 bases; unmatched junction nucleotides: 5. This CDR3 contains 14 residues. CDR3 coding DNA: TGCAGTGCTAGTCTTAGCGGGGGGGCGAATGAGCAGTTCTTC. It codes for CSASLSGGANEQFF.

The CDR3 DNA reads as TGCGCCAGCAGCCCCTCCTCAGGGACGAACACCGGGGAGCTGTTTTTT. Residues: CASSPSSGTNTGELFF. V gene TRBV4-3 combines with J gene TRBJ2-2, with D perhaps matching TRBD1 (5 bases). Germline V lookup: CDR1 LGHNA, CDR2 YSLEER. The germline V and J ends were trimmed by 4 bases and 0 bases, with 12 bases remaining between them. CDR3 size: 16 residues.

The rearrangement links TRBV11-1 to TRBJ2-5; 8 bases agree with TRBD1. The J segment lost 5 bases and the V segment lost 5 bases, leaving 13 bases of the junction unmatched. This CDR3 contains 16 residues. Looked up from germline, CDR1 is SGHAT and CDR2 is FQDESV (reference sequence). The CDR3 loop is CASSPRDRRNRETQYF. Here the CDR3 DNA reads TGTGCCAGCAGCCCCCGGGACAGGCGGAATCGGGAGACCCAGTACTTC. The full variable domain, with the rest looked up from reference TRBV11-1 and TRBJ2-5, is EAEVAQSPRYKITEKSQAVAFWCDPISGHATLYWYRQILGQGPELLVQFQDESVVDDSQLPKDRFSAERLKGVDSTLKIQPAELGDSAMYLCASSPRDRRNRETQYFGPGTRLLVL.

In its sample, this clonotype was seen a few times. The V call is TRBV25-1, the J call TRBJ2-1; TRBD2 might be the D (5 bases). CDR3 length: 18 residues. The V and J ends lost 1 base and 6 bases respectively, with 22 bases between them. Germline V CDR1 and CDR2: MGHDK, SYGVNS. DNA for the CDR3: TGTGCCAGCAGTGAATTGTATAAAGGACGGGAAGAGGTCAATGAGCAGTTCTTC. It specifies CASSELYKGREEVNEQFF.

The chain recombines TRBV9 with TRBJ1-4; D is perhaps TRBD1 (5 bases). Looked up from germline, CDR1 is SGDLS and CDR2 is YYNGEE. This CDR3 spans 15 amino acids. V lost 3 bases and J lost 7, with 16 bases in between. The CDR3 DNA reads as TGTGCCAGCAGCGCGAACGGGGCGGGCGGTGAAAAACTGTTTTTT. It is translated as CASSANGAGGEKLFF.

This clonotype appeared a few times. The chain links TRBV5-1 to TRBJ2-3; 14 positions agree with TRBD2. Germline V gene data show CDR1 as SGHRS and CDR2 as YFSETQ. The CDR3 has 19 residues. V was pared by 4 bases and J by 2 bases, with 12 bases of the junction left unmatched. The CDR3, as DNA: TGCGCCAGCAGCGCGACTAGCGGGGGGGCCTTGTTGATCACAGATACGCAGTATTTT. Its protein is CASSATSGGALLITDTQYF.

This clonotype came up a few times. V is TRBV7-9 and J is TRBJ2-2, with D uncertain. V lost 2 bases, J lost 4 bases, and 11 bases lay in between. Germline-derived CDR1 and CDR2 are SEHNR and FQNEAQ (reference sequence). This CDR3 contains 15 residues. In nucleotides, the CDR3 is TGTGCCAGCAGCTTATTCCCCTTTGGCACCGGGGAGCTGTTTTTT. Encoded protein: CASSLFPFGTGELFF.

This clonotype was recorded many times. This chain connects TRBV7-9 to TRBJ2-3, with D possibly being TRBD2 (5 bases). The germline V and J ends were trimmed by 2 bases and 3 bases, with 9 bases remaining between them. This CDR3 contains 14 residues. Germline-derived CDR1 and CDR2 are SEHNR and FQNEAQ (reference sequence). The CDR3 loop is CASSLSTGTDTQYF. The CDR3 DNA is TGTGCCAGCAGCTTAAGCACGGGAACAGATACGCAGTATTTT.

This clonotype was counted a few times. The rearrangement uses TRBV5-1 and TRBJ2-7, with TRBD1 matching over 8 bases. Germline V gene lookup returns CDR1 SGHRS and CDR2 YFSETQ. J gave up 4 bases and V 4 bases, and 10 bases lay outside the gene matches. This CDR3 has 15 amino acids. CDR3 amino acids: CASSAGQGAAYEQYF. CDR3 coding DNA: TGCGCCAGCAGCGCCGGACAGGGCGCGGCGTACGAGCAGTACTTC.

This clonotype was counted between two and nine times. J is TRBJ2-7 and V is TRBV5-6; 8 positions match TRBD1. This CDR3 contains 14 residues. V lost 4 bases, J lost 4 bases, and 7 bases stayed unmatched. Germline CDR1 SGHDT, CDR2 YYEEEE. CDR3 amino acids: CASSQTGVQYEQYF. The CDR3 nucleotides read TGTGCCAGCAGCCAGACAGGGGTTCAGTACGAGCAGTACTTC.

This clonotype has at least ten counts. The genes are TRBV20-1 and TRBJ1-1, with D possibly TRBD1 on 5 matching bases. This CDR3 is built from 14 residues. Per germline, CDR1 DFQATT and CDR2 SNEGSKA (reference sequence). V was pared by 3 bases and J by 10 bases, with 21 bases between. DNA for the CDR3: TGCAGTGCTAGGGGGGGTGAGGGCTCCCTAGTAGCTTTCTTT. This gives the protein CSARGGEGSLVAFF.

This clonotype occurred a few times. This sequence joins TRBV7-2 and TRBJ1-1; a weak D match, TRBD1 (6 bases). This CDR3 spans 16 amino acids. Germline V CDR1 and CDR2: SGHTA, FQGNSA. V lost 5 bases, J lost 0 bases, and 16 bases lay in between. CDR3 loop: CASSEEQGPLNTEAFF. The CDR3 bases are TGTGCCAGCAGCGAAGAACAGGGCCCGTTGAACACTGAAGCTTTCTTT.

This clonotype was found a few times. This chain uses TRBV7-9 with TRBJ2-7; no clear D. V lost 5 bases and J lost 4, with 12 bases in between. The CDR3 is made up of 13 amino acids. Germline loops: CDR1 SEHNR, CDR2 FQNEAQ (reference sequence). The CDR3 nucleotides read TGTGCCAGCAGCCTTGGACGGAGTTACGAGCAGTACGTC. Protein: CASSLGRSYEQYV.